What follows are 22 T cell receptor beta chains derived from one specimen sequenced in a study of T-cell memory formation after mild COVID-19. One entry per CDR3 protein results from TCRdb running MiXCR on the 5' RACE reads. The data contain around 510,000 distinct CDR3 sequences, about 20% of them singletons. Sequencing input: PBMCs or a T cell subset sorted from them (not recorded which). The receptors were gathered from an adult woman who had mild COVID-19 (a few samples of this study predate the infection). Cell type and time point are not known.

The chain has TRBV28 and TRBJ2-4, with unresolved D. Per germline, CDR1 MDHEN and CDR2 SYDVKM. The CDR3 is made up of 17 amino acids. Trimming cost V 1 base and J 8 bases, with 21 bases left between them. The CDR3 DNA sequence: TGTGCCAGCAGTTTATTAGGGCACGATCCCCTATATGACATTCAGTACTTC. This encodes CASSLLGHDPLYDIQYF.

This chain joins TRBV12-3 or TRBV12-4 and TRBJ1-5; no clear D. The CDR3 runs to 13 residues. V was shortened by 2 bases and J by 6 bases, with 8 bases between the two germline ends. In DNA, the CDR3 is TGTGCCAGCAGTTTAAGGCCCGGTCAGCCCCAGCATTTT. It yields the protein CASSLRPGQPQHF.

The chain couples TRBV7-8 to TRBJ1-5, with 7 positions matching TRBD1. CDR3 length: 15 amino acids. Germline-derived CDR1 and CDR2 are SGHVS and FQNEAQ. V dropped 4 bases and J dropped 7; count of bases not matched to a gene: 10. CDR3 amino acids: CASSYSGTASQPQHF. Here the CDR3 DNA reads TGTGCCAGCAGCTACTCCGGGACAGCGTCCCAGCCCCAGCATTTT.

This sequence joins TRBV4-1 and TRBJ2-7, with TRBD1 identical over 7 bases. Unmatched junction bases numbered 10, after V lost 0 bases and J lost 8 bases. The CDR3 runs 15 residues. Looked up from germline, CDR1 is MGHRA and CDR2 is YSYEKL. The CDR3 protein is CASSQEVAQGQKQYF. CDR3 bases: TGCGCCAGCAGCCAAGAGGTAGCGCAGGGACAGAAGCAGTACTTC.

V gene TRBV5-1 combines with J gene TRBJ1-1; 7 nucleotides match TRBD1. The germline gives CDR1 SGHRS, CDR2 YFSETQ. The CDR3 is 15 residues long. V gave up 0 bases and J gave up 4 bases; unmatched junction bases: 6. CDR3 amino acids: CASSLEGGGGTEAFF. As DNA, the CDR3 is TGCGCCAGCAGCTTGGAAGGAGGGGGCGGCACTGAAGCTTTCTTT.

The chain couples TRBV27 to TRBJ2-2; no clear D. Germline-derived CDR1 and CDR2 are MNHEY and SMNVEV (reference sequence). Trimming pared 3 bases from V and 3 bases from J, leaving 11 bases between. CDR3 length: 15 amino acids. The CDR3 DNA sequence: TGTGCCAGCAGTTTCCCCCTGATCTACACCGGGGAGCTGTTTTTT. This encodes CASSFPLIYTGELFF.

V usage is TRBV6-2 or TRBV6-3 and J usage is TRBJ1-1; D ambiguous. Trimming took 2 bases from V and 5 from J, leaving 9 bases between them. This CDR3 region has 13 residues. Germline CDR1 reads MNHEY; CDR2 reads SVGEGT. The CDR3 here is CASSYSVWTEAFF. The CDR3 DNA follows: TGTGCCAGCAGTTACAGCGTATGGACTGAAGCTTTCTTT.

The V gene is TRBV24-1, the J gene TRBJ2-6; a weak D match, TRBD2 (6 bases). Between the trimmed V and J ends, which lost 5 bases and 0 bases, there was a span of 16 bases. Germline CDR1 and CDR2: KGHDR and SFDVKD. The CDR3 totals 18 residues. The DNA of the CDR3 is TGTGCCACCAGTGCGGAGGGGTACTCTTCCTCTGGGGCCAACGTCCTGACTTTC. Translated: CATSAEGYSSSGANVLTF.

V is TRBV9 and J is TRBJ2-7; 9 bases match TRBD1. CDR3 length: 15 amino acids. The V gene's germline CDR1 is SGDLS and CDR2 YYNGEE. V lost 2 bases, J lost 3 bases, and 6 bases stayed unmatched. CDR3 DNA sequence: TGTGCCAGCAGCGTTGAAACAGGGGGCGGCTACGAGCAGTACTTC. Protein sequence: CASSVETGGGYEQYF.

There are a few counts of this clonotype. The genes are TRBV5-1 and TRBJ2-1, with D possibly being TRBD2 (6 bases). Trimming removed 4 bases from V and 8 bases from J, with 16 bases in between. CDR3 size: 14 residues. CDR1 and CDR2 (germline): SGHRS, YFSETQ. Written as DNA, the CDR3 is TGCGCCAGCAGCCTCGGAGGGGCGTCCGATGAGCAGTTCTTC. Protein: CASSLGGASDEQFF. Full variable domain (remainder filled in from reference TRBV5-1 and TRBJ2-1): KAGVTQTPRYLIKTRGQQVTLSCSPISGHRSVSWYQQTPGQGLQFLFEYFSETQRNKGNFPGRFSGRQFSNSRSEMNVSTLELGDSALYLCASSLGGASDEQFFGPGTRLTVL.

The chain combines TRBV19 with TRBJ2-7, with 9 bases fitting TRBD1. The CDR3 covers 15 residues. J gave up 5 bases and V 5 bases, and 10 bases lay outside the gene matches. Per the germline V gene, CDR1 is LNHDA and CDR2 is SQIVND (reference sequence). Here the CDR3 reads CASSAAGTGLNEQYF. As DNA, the CDR3 is TGTGCCAGTAGTGCCGCCGGGACAGGGCTCAACGAGCAGTACTTC.

V and J are TRBV19 and TRBJ1-2; TRBD1 might be the D (6 bases). Trimming removed 5 bases at V and 4 bases at J, with 17 bases between. This CDR3 is 15 amino acids long. CDR1 and CDR2 (germline): LNHDA, SQIVND (reference sequence). The CDR3 DNA follows: TGTGCCAGTAGTGGGGGGGCAATCTGGGGCTATGGCTACACCTTC. Amino acid sequence: CASSGGAIWGYGYTF.

The genes are TRBV3-1 and TRBJ2-3; tentative D call: TRBD2 (6 bases). With 3 bases removed from V and 0 bases from J, the gap between germline ends came to 10 bases. The CDR3 covers 15 residues. Per the germline V gene, CDR1 is LGHDT and CDR2 is YNNKEL (reference sequence). CDR3 sequence: CASSHYRGSTDTQYF. The DNA for the CDR3 is TGTGCCAGCAGCCATTATCGGGGGAGCACAGATACGCAGTATTTT.

The chain combines TRBV20-1 with TRBJ2-7, with D uncertain. The CDR3 length is 12 residues. CDR1 is DFQATT, CDR2 SNEGSKA, per germline (reference sequence). V lost 0 bases and J lost 4, with 7 bases in between. The CDR3 DNA is TGCAGTGCTAGAGACCGGAGATACGAGCAGTACTTC. Translating it yields CSARDRRYEQYF.

V is TRBV29-1 and J is TRBJ1-5, with TRBD1 as a possible D gene (5 bases). CDR3 length equals 15 residues. V shed 4 bases and J shed 5 bases, with 18 bases lying between them. Germline assignment: CDR1 SQVTM and CDR2 ANQGSEA. The CDR3 loop reads CSVGSQPGAHQPQHF. Written as DNA, the CDR3 is TGCAGCGTTGGGAGCCAGCCCGGGGCGCATCAGCCCCAGCATTTT.

The sample holds many counts of this clonotype. The rearrangement links TRBV9 to TRBJ2-3; 13 bases line up with TRBD2. V lost 2 bases to trimming and J lost 6 bases; unmatched junction nucleotides: 9. The CDR3 contains 17 residues. The V gene's germline CDR1 is SGDLS and CDR2 YYNGEE. This CDR3 is CASSVNPGTSGMDTQYF. In DNA, the CDR3 is TGTGCCAGCAGCGTTAACCCCGGGACTAGCGGGATGGATACGCAGTATTTT.

This chain uses TRBV5-4 with TRBJ2-3, with 10 bases identical to TRBD1. The germline V gene encodes CDR1 SGHNT and CDR2 YYREEE (reference sequence). This CDR3 comprises 17 residues. After removal of 4 bases from V and 1 base from J, the junction contained 9 bases not matched to a gene. The CDR3: CASSLGTGVIGTDTQYF. In DNA form, the CDR3 reads TGTGCCAGCAGCCTCGGGACAGGGGTAATCGGCACAGATACGCAGTATTTT.

This clonotype was seen only a few times. The V and J genes are TRBV27 and TRBJ2-4, with D perhaps matching TRBD2 (6 bases). Germline CDR1 MNHEY, CDR2 SMNVEV (reference sequence). Deletions cut 2 bases from V and 9 bases from J, with 11 bases between. This CDR3 contains 13 residues. CDR3 protein: CASSLGGSGIQYF. Here the CDR3 DNA reads TGTGCCAGCAGTTTAGGAGGGTCCGGCATTCAGTACTTC.

This clonotype was picked up a small number of times. The chain uses TRBV5-5 and TRBJ1-1; D might be TRBD1 (5 bases). V was cut by 0 bases and J by 3 bases, with 12 bases left in between. This CDR3 has 15 residues. The germline CDR1 and CDR2 sequences are SGHKS and YYEKEE (reference sequence). The CDR3 DNA reads TGTGCCAGCAGCTTGGGGGGGGTTGAGCACACTGAAGCTTTCTTT. Protein product: CASSLGGVEHTEAFF.

The chain recombines TRBV19 with TRBJ2-5; tentative D call: TRBD2 (5 bases). The V and J ends lost 3 bases and 3 bases respectively, with 11 bases between them. There are 14 residues in the CDR3. The germline gives CDR1 LNHDA, CDR2 SQIVND (reference sequence). The CDR3 loop is CASSIRGREETQYF. The CDR3 region has the DNA TGTGCCAGTAGTATTCGGGGTAGGGAAGAGACCCAGTACTTC. Variable domain in full (rest from reference TRBV19 and TRBJ2-5): DGGITQSPKYLFRKEGQNVTLSCEQNLNHDAMYWYRQDPGQGLRLIYYSQIVNDFQKGDIAEGYSVSREKKESFPLTVTSAQKNPTAFYLCASSIRGREETQYFGPGTRLLVL.

J is TRBJ2-5 and V is TRBV5-1, with D unresolved. Per germline, CDR1 SGHRS and CDR2 YFSETQ. This CDR3 region has 12 residues. Trimming cost V 2 bases and J 9 bases, with 11 bases left between them. CDR3 protein: CASSLGPGPQYF. Written as DNA, the CDR3 is TGCGCCAGCAGCTTAGGCCCCGGGCCCCAGTACTTC.

The V gene is TRBV6-5, the J gene TRBJ2-1; a weak D match, TRBD2 (6 bases). CDR1 and CDR2 from the germline V gene are MNHEY and SVGAGI. Trimming took 0 bases from V and 7 from J, leaving 10 bases between them. CDR3 length: 14 amino acids. The CDR3 region has the DNA TGTGCCAGCAGTTACTCGCGGGGAACTAATGAGCAGTTCTTC. Amino acids: CASSYSRGTNEQFF.